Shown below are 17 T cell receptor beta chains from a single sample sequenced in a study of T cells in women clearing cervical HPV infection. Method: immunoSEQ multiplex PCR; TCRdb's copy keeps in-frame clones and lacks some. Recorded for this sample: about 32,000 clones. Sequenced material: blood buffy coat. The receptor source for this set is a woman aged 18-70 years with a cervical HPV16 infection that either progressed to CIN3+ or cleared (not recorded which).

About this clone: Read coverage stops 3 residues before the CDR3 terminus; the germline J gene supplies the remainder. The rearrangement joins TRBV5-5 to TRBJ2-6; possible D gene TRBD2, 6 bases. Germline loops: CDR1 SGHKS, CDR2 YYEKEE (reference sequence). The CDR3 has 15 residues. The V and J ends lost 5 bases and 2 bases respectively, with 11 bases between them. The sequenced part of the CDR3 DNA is TGTGCCAGCAGGCCTGGGGGGACTGGGGCCAACGTC. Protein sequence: CASRPGGTGANV. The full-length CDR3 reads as CASRPGGTGANVLTF.

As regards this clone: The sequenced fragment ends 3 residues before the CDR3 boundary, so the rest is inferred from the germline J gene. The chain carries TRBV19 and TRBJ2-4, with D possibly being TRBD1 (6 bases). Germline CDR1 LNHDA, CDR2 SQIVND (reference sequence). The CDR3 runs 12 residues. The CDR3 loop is CASSMDSWVQYF. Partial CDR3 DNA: TGTGCCAGTAGTATGGACAGCTGGGTT.

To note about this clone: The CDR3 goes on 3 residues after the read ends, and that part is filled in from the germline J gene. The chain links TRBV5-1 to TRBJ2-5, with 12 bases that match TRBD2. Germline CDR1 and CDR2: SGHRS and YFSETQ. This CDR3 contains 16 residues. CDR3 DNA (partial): TGCGCCAGCAGCGGAGGACTAGCGGGACCGACAGATACC. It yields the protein CASSGGLAGPTDT. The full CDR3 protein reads CASSGGLAGPTDTQYF.

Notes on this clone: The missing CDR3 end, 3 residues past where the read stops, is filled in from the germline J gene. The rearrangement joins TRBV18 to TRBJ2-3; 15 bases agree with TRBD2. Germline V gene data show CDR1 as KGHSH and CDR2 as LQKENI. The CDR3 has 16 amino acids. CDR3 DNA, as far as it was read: TGTGCCAGCTCACCACCAGGGACTAGCGGGGGGATGACG. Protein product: CASSPPGTSGGMT. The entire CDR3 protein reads CASSPPGTSGGMTQYF.

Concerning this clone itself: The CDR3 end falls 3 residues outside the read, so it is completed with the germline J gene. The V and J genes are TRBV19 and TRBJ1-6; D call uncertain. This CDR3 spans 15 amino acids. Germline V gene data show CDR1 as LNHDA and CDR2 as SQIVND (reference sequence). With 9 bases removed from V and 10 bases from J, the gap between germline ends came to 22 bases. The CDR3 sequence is CASNPRGIRSSPLHF. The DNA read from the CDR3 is TGTGCCAGCAACCCCCGCGGAATTCGGAGCTCACCC.

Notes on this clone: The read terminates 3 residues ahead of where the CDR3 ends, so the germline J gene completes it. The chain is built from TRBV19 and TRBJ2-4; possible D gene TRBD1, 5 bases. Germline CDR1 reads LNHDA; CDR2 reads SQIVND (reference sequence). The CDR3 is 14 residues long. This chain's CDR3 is CASSMRQGTYGQYF. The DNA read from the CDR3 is TGTGCCAGTAGTATGAGGCAGGGAACCTATGGT.

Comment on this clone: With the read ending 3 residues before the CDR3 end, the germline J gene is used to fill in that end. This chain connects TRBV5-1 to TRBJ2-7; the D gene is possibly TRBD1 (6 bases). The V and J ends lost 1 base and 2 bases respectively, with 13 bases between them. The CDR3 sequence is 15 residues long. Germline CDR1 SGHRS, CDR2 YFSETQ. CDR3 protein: CASSLRTADTYEQYF. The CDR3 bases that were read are TGCGCCAGCAGCTTGAGGACAGCTGATACCTACGAG.

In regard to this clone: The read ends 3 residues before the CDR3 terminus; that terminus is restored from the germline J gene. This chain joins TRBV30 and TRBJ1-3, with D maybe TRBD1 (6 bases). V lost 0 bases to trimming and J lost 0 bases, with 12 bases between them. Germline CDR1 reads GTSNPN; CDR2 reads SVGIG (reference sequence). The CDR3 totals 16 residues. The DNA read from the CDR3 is TGTGCCTGGAGTGTCGGGGGGGCCTTCTCTGGAAACACC. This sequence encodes CAWSVGGAFSGNT. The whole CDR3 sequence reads CAWSVGGAFSGNTIYF. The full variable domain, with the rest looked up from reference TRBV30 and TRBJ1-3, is SQTIHQWPATLVQPVGSPLSLECTVEGTSNPNLYWYRQAAGRGLQLLFYSVGIGQISSEVPQNLSASRPQDRQFILSSKKLLLSDSGFYLCAWSVGGAFSGNTIYFGEGSWLTVV.

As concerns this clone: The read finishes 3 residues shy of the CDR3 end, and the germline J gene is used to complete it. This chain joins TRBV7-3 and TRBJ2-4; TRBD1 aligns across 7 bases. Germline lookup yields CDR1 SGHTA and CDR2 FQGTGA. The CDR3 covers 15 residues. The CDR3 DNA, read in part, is TGTGCCAGCAGCCCGGGTCGACAGGGCAACTATGGT. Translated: CASSPGRQGNYG. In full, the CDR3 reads CASSPGRQGNYGQYF.

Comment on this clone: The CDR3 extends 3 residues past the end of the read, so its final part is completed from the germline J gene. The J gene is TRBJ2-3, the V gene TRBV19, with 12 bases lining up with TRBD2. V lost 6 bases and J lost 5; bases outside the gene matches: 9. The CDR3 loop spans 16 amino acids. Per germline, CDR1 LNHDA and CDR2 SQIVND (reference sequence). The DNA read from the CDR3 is TGTGCCAGTAGCAACCTAGCGGGGGGGGGAATAGATACG. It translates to CASSNLAGGGIDT. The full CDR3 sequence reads CASSNLAGGGIDTQYF.

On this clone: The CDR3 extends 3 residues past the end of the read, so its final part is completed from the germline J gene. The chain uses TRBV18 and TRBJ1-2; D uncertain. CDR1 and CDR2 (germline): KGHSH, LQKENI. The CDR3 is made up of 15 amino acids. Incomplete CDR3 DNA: TGTGCCAGCTCAACCCTAGCGGGAGGGCCAAATGAC. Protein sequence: CASSTLAGGPND. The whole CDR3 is CASSTLAGGPNDYTF.

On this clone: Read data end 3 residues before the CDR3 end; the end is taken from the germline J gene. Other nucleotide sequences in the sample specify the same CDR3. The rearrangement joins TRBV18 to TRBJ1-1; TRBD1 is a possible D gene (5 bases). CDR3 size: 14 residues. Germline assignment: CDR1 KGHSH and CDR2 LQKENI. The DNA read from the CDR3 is TGTGCCAGCTCACCAGGGACTACTCAAGAGACC. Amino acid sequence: CASSPGTTQET. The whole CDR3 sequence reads CASSPGTTQETAFF.

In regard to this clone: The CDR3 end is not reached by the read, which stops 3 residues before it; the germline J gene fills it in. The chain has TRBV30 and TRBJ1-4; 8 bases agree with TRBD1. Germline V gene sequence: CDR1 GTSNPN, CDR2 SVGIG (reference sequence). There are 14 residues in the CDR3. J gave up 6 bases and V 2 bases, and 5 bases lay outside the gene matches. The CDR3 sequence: CAWSRDRGDEKLFF. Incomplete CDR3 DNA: TGTGCCTGGAGTCGAGACAGGGGTGATGAAAAA.

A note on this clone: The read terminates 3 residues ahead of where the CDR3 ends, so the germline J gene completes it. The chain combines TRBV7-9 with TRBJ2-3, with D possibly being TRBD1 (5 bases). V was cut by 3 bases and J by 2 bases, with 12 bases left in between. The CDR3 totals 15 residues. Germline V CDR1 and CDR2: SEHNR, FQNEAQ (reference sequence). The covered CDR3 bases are TGTGCCAGCAGCTTGAGCAGGGTAATCACAGATACG. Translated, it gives CASSLSRVITDT. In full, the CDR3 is CASSLSRVITDTQYF.

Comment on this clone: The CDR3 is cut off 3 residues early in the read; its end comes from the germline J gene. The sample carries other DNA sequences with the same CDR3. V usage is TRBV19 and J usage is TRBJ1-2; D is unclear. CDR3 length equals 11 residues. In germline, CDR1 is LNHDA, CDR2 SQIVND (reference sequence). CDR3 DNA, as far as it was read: TGTGCCAGTAGTAGTAACTACGAC. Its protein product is CASSSNYD. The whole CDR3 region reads CASSSNYDYTF.

The CDR3 DNA, read in part, is TGTGCCAGCCTGGACAGCCAAAGGGGCAATCAGCCC. Encoded protein: CASLDSQRGNQP. The whole CDR3 sequence reads CASLDSQRGNQPQHF. The rearrangement uses TRBV19 and TRBJ1-5, with a weak D call TRBD1 (6 bases). The read gets to within 3 residues of the CDR3 end, and the germline J gene fills in the rest. Trimming left V 9 bases short and J 2 bases short, with 17 bases between. This CDR3 is built from 15 residues. Germline lookup yields CDR1 LNHDA and CDR2 SQIVND (reference sequence).

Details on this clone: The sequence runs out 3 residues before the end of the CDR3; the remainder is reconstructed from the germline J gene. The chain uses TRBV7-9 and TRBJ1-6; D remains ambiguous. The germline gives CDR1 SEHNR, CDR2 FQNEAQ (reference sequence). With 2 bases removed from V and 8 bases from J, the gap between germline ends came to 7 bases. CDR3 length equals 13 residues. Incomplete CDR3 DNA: TGTGCCAGCAGCTTAACGAGGGATTCACCC. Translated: CASSLTRDSP. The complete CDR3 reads CASSLTRDSPLHF.